These 27 T cell receptor beta chains came from one sample sequenced in a study of blood T cell repertoires in COVID-19. Data came from immunoSEQ multiplex PCR; TCRdb stores just in-frame clones and leaves some out. This sample yields approximately 160,000 clones, of which about 84% are seen a single time; 4.5% to 7.5% belongs to the top ten. What was sequenced was PBMCs or T cells enriched from blood (not recorded which). The receptors here all came from a man aged 40-49 years who had recovered from COVID-19.

This clone showed up just a few times. The gene calls are TRBV29-1 and TRBJ1-2; tentative D call: TRBD1 (5 bases). Trimming cost V 1 base and J 8 bases, with 20 bases left between them. The CDR3 is 15 residues long. CDR1 and CDR2 (germline): SQVTM, ANQGSEA. The CDR3 DNA sequence: TGCAGCGTTGAAGGGGTTGGGCAGGGCTTAAAAGGCTACACCTTC. Amino acid sequence: CSVEGVGQGLKGYTF.

V is TRBV10-1 and J is TRBJ2-3, with 8 bases aligning to TRBD2. Germline V CDR1 and CDR2: WNHNN, SYGVQD (reference sequence). The V segment lost 3 bases and the J segment 4 bases; nucleotides outside the gene matches: 6. The CDR3 runs 15 residues. CDR3 loop: CASSEPGLGADTQYF. The CDR3 bases are TGCGCCAGCAGTGAACCGGGACTAGGCGCAGATACGCAGTATTTT.

J is TRBJ2-5 and V is TRBV19, with TRBD2 matching 9 bases. Germline V lookup: CDR1 LNHDA, CDR2 SQIVND (reference sequence). The V and J ends lost 3 bases and 7 bases, in that order; junction bases with no gene match: 9. The CDR3 sequence is 15 residues long. The CDR3 loop is CASSMGGGATRTQYF. For the CDR3, the DNA is TGTGCCAGTAGTATGGGCGGGGGGGCAACCAGGACCCAGTACTTC.

This clone occurred once. The chain is built from TRBV5-1 and TRBJ1-3; D is uncertain. Germline CDR1 SGHRS, CDR2 YFSETQ. Trimming removed 0 bases at V and 8 bases at J, with 15 bases between. This CDR3 is built from 15 residues. CDR3 in amino acids: CASSLAPGGLDTIYF. Here the CDR3 DNA reads TGCGCCAGCAGCTTGGCCCCCGGAGGGCTGGACACCATATATTTT.

The gene calls are TRBV27 and TRBJ1-1; D is undetermined. This CDR3 has 14 residues. Germline values: CDR1 MNHEY, CDR2 SMNVEV (reference sequence). The V gene lost 6 bases and the J gene lost 3 bases, with 14 bases spanning the gap. CDR3 amino acids: CASRNRPPDTEAFF. The CDR3 nucleotides read TGTGCCAGCAGAAACAGACCCCCTGACACTGAAGCTTTCTTT.

The CDR3 sequence is CASLKPDSPYGYTF. The CDR3 nucleotides read TGTGCCAGCCTCAAACCCGACAGTCCCTATGGCTACACCTTC. This chain connects TRBV6-6 to TRBJ1-2, with D tentatively TRBD1 (5 bases). Germline V gene lookup returns CDR1 MNHNY and CDR2 SVGAGI (reference sequence). The germline V and J ends were trimmed by 8 bases and 4 bases, with 17 bases remaining between them. The CDR3 is made up of 14 amino acids.

This chain uses TRBV5-1 with TRBJ1-2; D not resolved. Trimming left V 0 bases short and J 6 bases short, with 15 bases between. CDR1 SGHRS and CDR2 YFSETQ come from the germline V gene. CDR3 length equals 15 residues. This CDR3 reads CASSLEEDWGNGYTF. The CDR3 DNA reads as TGCGCCAGCAGCTTGGAGGAGGATTGGGGTAATGGCTACACCTTC.

This chain uses TRBV7-9 with TRBJ1-5; tentatively, D is TRBD1 (6 bases). V was pared by 6 bases and J by 0 bases, with 21 bases between. CDR1 is SEHNR, CDR2 FQNEAQ, per germline (reference sequence). The CDR3 is 18 amino acids. Here the CDR3 DNA reads TGTGCCAGCAGATTTCCTAGAACAGGGAATTCTAGCAATCAGCCCCAGCATTTT. It is translated as CASRFPRTGNSSNQPQHF.

The chain has TRBV18 and TRBJ2-1; 10 bases agree with TRBD2. Germline V gene sequence: CDR1 KGHSH, CDR2 LQKENI. The CDR3 is 15 residues long. The trim removed 5 bases at V and 2 bases at J, leaving 3 bases unmatched. The CDR3 nucleotides are TGTGCCAGCTCATCTCTAGCGGGGGCCTACAATGAGCAGTTCTTC. It encodes CASSSLAGAYNEQFF.

The V and J genes are TRBV2 and TRBJ2-3, with D possibly matching TRBD2 (7 bases). The V end was cut by 5 bases, the J end by 2 bases, with 14 bases between. The length of the CDR3 is 15 residues. CDR1 is SNHLY, CDR2 FYNNEI, per germline. The CDR3 here is CASSLRGHSTDTQYF. The CDR3 nucleotides read TGTGCCAGCAGTTTGCGGGGGCACTCCACAGATACGCAGTATTTT.

This chain joins TRBV6-4 and TRBJ2-7; TRBD2 is a possible D gene (6 bases). The germline gives CDR1 MRHNA, CDR2 SNTAGT. CDR3 length equals 12 residues. V was trimmed by 9 bases and J by 5 bases, leaving 14 bases between them. CDR3 DNA: TGTGCCAGGGGACTTATGGTCCACGAGCAGTACGTC. Translation gives CARGLMVHEQYV.

V gene TRBV30 combines with J gene TRBJ2-3, with 8 bases identical to TRBD1. The V gene's germline CDR1 is GTSNPN and CDR2 SVGIG (reference sequence). The CDR3 spans 15 residues. The ends lost 2 bases at V and 3 bases at J; junction bases unmatched: 7. The DNA of the CDR3 is TGTGCCTGGAGTCGACTCGGACAGGGAACAGATACGCAGTATTTT. It translates to CAWSRLGQGTDTQYF.

J is TRBJ2-7 and V is TRBV6-5; D perhaps matches TRBD2 (6 bases). This CDR3 is built from 16 residues. The V end was cut by 0 bases, the J end by 2 bases, with 14 bases between. The V gene's germline CDR1 is MNHEY and CDR2 SVGAGI. This chain's CDR3 is CASSYSGRGTPYEQYF. The DNA for the CDR3 is TGTGCCAGCAGTTACTCGGGGCGGGGAACGCCCTACGAGCAGTACTTC.

CDR3 bases: TGCGCCAGCAGCCACGGACAGAGGGGTGCAAAGGACATTCAGTACTTC. It encodes CASSHGQRGAKDIQYF. This sequence joins TRBV5-1 and TRBJ2-4, with a possible D match to TRBD1 (6 bases). The CDR3 length is 16 residues. Germline loops: CDR1 SGHRS, CDR2 YFSETQ. Deletions cut 4 bases from V and 8 bases from J, with 22 bases between.

The V and J genes are TRBV27 and TRBJ2-1; D remains ambiguous. Germline V CDR1 and CDR2: MNHEY, SMNVEV (reference sequence). V lost 4 bases to trimming and J lost 7 bases, with 5 bases between them. This CDR3 is built from 11 residues. The CDR3 is CASSSFNEQFF. The CDR3 nucleotides read TGTGCCAGCAGTTCTTTTAATGAGCAGTTCTTC.

The chain employs TRBV6-4 and TRBJ2-5, with TRBD2 identical over 10 bases. Germline trimming cut 7 bases from V and 3 bases from J; bases unmatched to any gene: 5. The CDR3 covers 14 residues. The germline V gene encodes CDR1 MRHNA and CDR2 SNTAGT. The CDR3 is CASIAAGGEETQYF. The CDR3 nucleotides read TGTGCCAGCATCGCAGCGGGGGGGGAAGAGACCCAGTACTTC.

The chain is built from TRBV14 and TRBJ2-1; the D gene is possibly TRBD2 (7 bases). Deletions cut 3 bases from V and 5 bases from J, with 17 bases between. Germline lookup yields CDR1 SGHDN and CDR2 FVKESK. The CDR3 is made up of 16 amino acids. The CDR3 here is CASSQIHGGLNNEQFF. DNA for the CDR3: TGTGCCAGCAGCCAGATTCACGGGGGGCTTAACAATGAGCAGTTCTTC.

This clone was detected only a few times. The V call is TRBV19, the J call TRBJ2-7, with TRBD1 as a possible D gene (6 bases). The CDR3 is made up of 13 amino acids. V lost 2 bases to trimming and J lost 7 bases, with 12 bases between them. Germline-derived CDR1 and CDR2 are LNHDA and SQIVND (reference sequence). CDR3 protein: CASSIRQGMEQYV. CDR3 bases: TGTGCCAGTAGTATACGGCAGGGGATGGAGCAGTACGTC.

This sequence joins TRBV19 and TRBJ2-3; 10 bases map to TRBD1. After removal of 5 bases from V and 4 bases from J, the junction contained 9 bases not matched to a gene. This CDR3 contains 16 residues. The germline V gene encodes CDR1 LNHDA and CDR2 SQIVND (reference sequence). CDR3 DNA: TGTGCCAGTAGTGACGTGGGACAGGGGTTCCCAGATACGCAGTATTTT. Residues: CASSDVGQGFPDTQYF.

This sequence joins TRBV18 and TRBJ1-5; TRBD1 might be the D (6 bases). V lost 3 bases, J lost 0 bases, and 15 bases lay in between. The CDR3 length is 17 residues. CDR1 is KGHSH, CDR2 LQKENI, per germline. Written as DNA, the CDR3 is TGTGCCAGCTCACCGGATCCTCAGGGGATTAGCAATCAGCCCCAGCATTTT. Its protein is CASSPDPQGISNQPQHF.

The chain combines TRBV7-3 with TRBJ1-3; D call uncertain. The V end was cut by 2 bases, the J end by 1 base, with 6 bases between. CDR1 is SGHTA and CDR2 is FQGTGA in the germline V gene. CDR3 length: 14 residues. The CDR3 region has the DNA TGTGCCAGCAGCTTAGAGGGATCTGGAAACACCATATATTTT. As protein: CASSLEGSGNTIYF.

This clone was picked up a small number of times. The J gene is TRBJ1-5, the V gene TRBV4-2; TRBD1 is a possible D gene (5 bases). V lost 0 bases and J 2 bases, leaving 14 bases between the germline ends. This CDR3 is 17 amino acids long. Germline V gives CDR1 LGHNA, CDR2 YNFKEQ. CDR3 in DNA: TGTGCCAGCAGCCAAGAGGAGGGGCCCTCGGGCAATCAGCCCCAGCATTTT. Translation: CASSQEEGPSGNQPQHF.

The J gene is TRBJ1-1, the V gene TRBV5-1; the D gene is possibly TRBD1 (6 bases). Trimming cost V 4 bases and J 4 bases, with 11 bases left between them. Germline V gene lookup returns CDR1 SGHRS and CDR2 YFSETQ. The CDR3 loop spans 13 amino acids. The CDR3 bases are TGCGCCAGCAGCCTGGCAGGGGTCACTGAAGCTTTCTTT. Its translation is CASSLAGVTEAFF.

This sequence joins TRBV7-8 and TRBJ1-1; tentative D call: TRBD1 (5 bases). Per germline, CDR1 SGHVS and CDR2 FQNEAQ. The CDR3 consists of 15 residues. V shed 2 bases and J shed 4 bases, with 14 bases lying between them. The CDR3 coding sequence is TGTGCCAGCAGCTTAAGGGGCGAAAGGCGCACTGAAGCTTTCTTT. Translation gives CASSLRGERRTEAFF.

The chain carries TRBV6-5 and TRBJ1-1; a possible D gene is TRBD1 (5 bases). The CDR3 covers 16 residues. Between the trimmed V and J ends, which lost 0 bases and 0 bases, there was a span of 11 bases. Per germline, CDR1 MNHEY and CDR2 SVGAGI. The CDR3 sequence is CASSYSRAGVNTEAFF. For the CDR3, the DNA is TGTGCCAGCAGTTACTCGAGAGCGGGGGTGAACACTGAAGCTTTCTTT.

The CDR3: CASSPGLGTEQFF. The CDR3 DNA reads as TGTGCCAGCAGCCCCGGACTTGGCACTGAGCAGTTCTTC. The chain joins TRBV7-9 to TRBJ2-1; tentatively, D is TRBD2 (5 bases). The V gene's germline CDR1 is SEHNR and CDR2 FQNEAQ (reference sequence). V was trimmed by 5 bases and J by 9 bases, leaving 14 bases between them. The CDR3 has 13 amino acids.

V usage is TRBV7-9 and J usage is TRBJ2-1; 11 bases fit TRBD2. The CDR3 loop spans 18 amino acids. The ends lost 8 bases at V and 2 bases at J; junction bases unmatched: 14. Germline V gene lookup returns CDR1 SEHNR and CDR2 FQNEAQ (reference sequence). CDR3 bases: TGTGCCAGCGAAAGGTGGCTAGCGGGGGGTCTTGCCTACAATGAGCAGTTCTTC. Its translation: CASERWLAGGLAYNEQFF.